This T cell receptor (beta chain) originates from a study of T cell changes during pregnancy in multiple sclerosis. Generated by immunoSEQ multiplex PCR, the TCRdb table keeps only in-frame clones and is missing some. Among more than 35,000 clones, 70% to 90% were seen once, and the ten largest hold around 11%. The TCR sequence derives from a female donor with multiple sclerosis, enrolled in a pregnancy study. This sample comprised CD8+ T cells from peripheral blood mononuclear cells, obtained in the third trimester of pregnancy.

The chain's CDR3 is CASSPEGQAPVLFYEQYF. CDR3 nucleotides: TGTGCCAGCAGCCCAGAGGGACAAGCTCCCGTTTTATTCTACGAGCAGTACTTC. J is TRBJ2-7 and V is TRBV11-3; perhaps TRBD1 as D (6 bases). V lost 5 bases and J lost 3, with 26 bases in between. CDR3 length: 18 amino acids. Germline CDR1 SGHNT, CDR2 YENEEA.